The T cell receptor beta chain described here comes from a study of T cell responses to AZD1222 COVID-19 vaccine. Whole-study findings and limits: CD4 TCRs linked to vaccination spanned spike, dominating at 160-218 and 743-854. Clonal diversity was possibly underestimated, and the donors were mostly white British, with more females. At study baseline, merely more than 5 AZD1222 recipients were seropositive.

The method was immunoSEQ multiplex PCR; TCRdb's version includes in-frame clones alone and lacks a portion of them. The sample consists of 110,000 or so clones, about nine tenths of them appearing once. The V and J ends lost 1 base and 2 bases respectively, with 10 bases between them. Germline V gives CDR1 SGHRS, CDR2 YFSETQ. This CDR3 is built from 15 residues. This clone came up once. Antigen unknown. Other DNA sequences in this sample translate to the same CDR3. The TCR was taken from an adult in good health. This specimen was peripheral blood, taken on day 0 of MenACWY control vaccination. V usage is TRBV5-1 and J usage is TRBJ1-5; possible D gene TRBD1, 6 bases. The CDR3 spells CASSLTGMGNQPQHF. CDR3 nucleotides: TGCGCCAGCAGCTTGACAGGGATGGGCAATCAGCCCCAGCATTTT.